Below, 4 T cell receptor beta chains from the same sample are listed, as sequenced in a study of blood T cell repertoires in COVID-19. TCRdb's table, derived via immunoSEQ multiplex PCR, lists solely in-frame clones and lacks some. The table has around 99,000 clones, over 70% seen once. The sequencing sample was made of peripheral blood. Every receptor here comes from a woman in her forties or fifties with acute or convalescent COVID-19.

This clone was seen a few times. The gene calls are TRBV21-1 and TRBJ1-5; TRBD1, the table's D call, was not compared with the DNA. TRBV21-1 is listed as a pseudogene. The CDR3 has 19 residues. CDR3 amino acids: CASSQGSTYGQGEDQPQHF. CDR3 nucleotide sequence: TGTGCCAGCAGCCAAGGGTCTACCTATGGACAGGGGGAAGATCAGCCCCAGCATTTT.

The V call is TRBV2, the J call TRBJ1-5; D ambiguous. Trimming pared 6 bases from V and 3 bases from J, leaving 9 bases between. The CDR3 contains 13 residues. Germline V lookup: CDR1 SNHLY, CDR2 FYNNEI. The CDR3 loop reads CASSTGINQPQHF. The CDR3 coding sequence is TGTGCCAGCAGCACGGGGATCAATCAGCCCCAGCATTTT.

CDR3 loop: CASSFQTGGGYEQYF. The CDR3 nucleotides read TGTGCCAGCAGTTTCCAGACAGGGGGCGGGTACGAGCAGTACTTC. V gene TRBV27 combines with J gene TRBJ2-7, with TRBD1 identical over 10 bases. CDR1 and CDR2 (germline): MNHEY, SMNVEV (reference sequence). CDR3 length: 15 residues. V trimming: 3 bases; J trimming: 4 bases; junction bases outside the gene matches: 6.

Here the CDR3 DNA reads TGCGCCAGCAGCTTGGCCGGCGGGGGGCTAGACACCGGGGAGCTGTTTTTT. Translation: CASSLAGGGLDTGELFF. This chain joins TRBV5-1 and TRBJ2-2, with 8 bases that match TRBD2. This CDR3 is 17 amino acids long. V lost 0 bases, J lost 3 bases, and 7 bases stayed unmatched. Germline V gives CDR1 SGHRS, CDR2 YFSETQ.